The 14 T cell receptor beta chains below come from one sample, sequenced in a study of T-cell memory formation after mild COVID-19. TCRdb passed the 5' RACE reads through MiXCR, listing each CDR3 protein once. This sample yields under 85,000 distinct CDR3 sequences, of which around 13% are seen a single time; roughly a third belongs to the top ten. The sequenced sample consisted of PBMCs or a T cell subset sorted from them (not recorded which). The source is an adult woman who had mild COVID-19 (a few samples of this study predate the infection). Cell type and time point are not known.

The V gene is TRBV6-5, the J gene TRBJ2-1; TRBD1 matches 7 bases. The length of the CDR3 is 12 residues. Germline-derived CDR1 and CDR2 are MNHEY and SVGAGI. J was trimmed by 12 bases and V by 5 bases; bases with no gene match: 7. CDR3 in amino acids: CASSPRQGGQFF. CDR3 nucleotides: TGTGCCAGCAGTCCGCGACAGGGTGGGCAGTTCTTC.

This clonotype showed up just once. This chain joins TRBV7-6 and TRBJ2-3; D remains unclear. The length of the CDR3 is 15 residues. Deletions cut 4 bases from V and 5 bases from J, with 16 bases between. The germline V gene has CDR1 SGHVS and CDR2 FNYEAQ. In DNA form, the CDR3 reads TGTGCCAGCAGCTCCCTTGGAACCCCGGGAGATACGCAGTATTTT. Amino acids: CASSSLGTPGDTQYF.

This clonotype was detected many times. V is TRBV24-1 and J is TRBJ2-2; 11 bases map to TRBD2. This CDR3 spans 21 amino acids. Germline CDR1 reads KGHDR; CDR2 reads SFDVKD. The V and J ends lost 0 bases and 1 base, in that order; junction bases with no gene match: 12. This CDR3 is CATSDLRGLAGGLRNTGELFF. The CDR3, as DNA: TGTGCCACCAGTGATTTGCGGGGGCTAGCGGGAGGATTACGGAACACCGGGGAGCTGTTTTTT.

The chain recombines TRBV9 with TRBJ2-1; no clear D. The V gene's germline CDR1 is SGDLS and CDR2 YYNGEE. Between the trimmed V and J ends, which lost 3 bases and 0 bases, there was a span of 4 bases. The CDR3 loop spans 13 amino acids. CDR3 sequence (DNA): TGTGCCAGCAGCGAAGGCTCCTACAATGAGCAGTTCTTC. Its translation: CASSEGSYNEQFF. The full variable domain, rest sourced from reference TRBV9 and TRBJ2-1, is DSGVTQTPKHLITATGQRVTLRCSPRSGDLSVYWYQQSLDQGLQFLIQYYNGEERAKGNILERFSAQQFPDLHSELNLSSLELGDSALYFCASSEGSYNEQFFGPGTRLTVL.

This clonotype was counted only a few times. V is TRBV15 and J is TRBJ2-1; no definite D call. The V gene's germline CDR1 is LNHNV and CDR2 YYDKDF (reference sequence). Trimming stripped 2 bases from V and 7 bases from J, with 15 bases between. The CDR3 extends over 15 amino acids. The CDR3 region has the DNA TGTGCCACCAGCAGATCTAGAAATTCGGAAAATGAGCAGTTCTTC. This gives the protein CATSRSRNSENEQFF. Full variable domain (rest looked up from reference TRBV15 and TRBJ2-1): DAMVIQNPRYQVTQFGKPVTLSCSQTLNHNVMYWYQQKSSQAPKLLFHYYDKDFNNEADTPDNFQSRRPNTSFCFLDIRSPGLGDTAMYLCATSRSRNSENEQFFGPGTRLTVL.

The J gene is TRBJ2-2, the V gene TRBV6-5, with D perhaps matching TRBD2 (5 bases). Germline V gene lookup returns CDR1 MNHEY and CDR2 SVGAGI. The V gene lost 5 bases and the J gene lost 0 bases, with 13 bases spanning the gap. The CDR3 sequence is 16 residues long. The CDR3 sequence is CASSKAERTNTGELFF. The CDR3 DNA reads as TGTGCCAGCAGTAAAGCGGAACGTACGAACACCGGGGAGCTGTTTTTT.

This clonotype was seen a handful of times. The chain couples TRBV5-5 to TRBJ2-5; D unclear. The CDR3 spans 12 residues. V dropped 3 bases and J dropped 3 bases, with 6 bases sitting between them. Germline CDR1 and CDR2: SGHKS and YYEKEE (reference sequence). CDR3 DNA: TGTGCCAGCAGCTCCTGGGAAGAGACCCAGTACTTC. Residues: CASSSWEETQYF.

The chain has TRBV6-4 and TRBJ2-2, with 8 bases matching TRBD1. Looked up from germline, CDR1 is MRHNA and CDR2 is SNTAGT. The CDR3 spans 17 residues. Germline trimming cut 0 bases from V and 3 bases from J; bases unmatched to any gene: 6. This chain's CDR3 is CASSDSYQGADTGELFF. For the CDR3, the DNA is TGTGCCAGCAGTGACTCGTATCAGGGGGCTGACACCGGGGAGCTGTTTTTT.

The V call is TRBV4-1, the J call TRBJ2-7, with TRBD1 matching over 9 bases. The V gene's germline CDR1 is MGHRA and CDR2 YSYEKL. The CDR3 is 16 residues long. J was trimmed by 2 bases and V by 3 bases; bases with no gene match: 8. The CDR3 loop is CASSQHTGGDTYEQYF. As DNA, the CDR3 is TGCGCCAGCAGCCAGCATACAGGGGGCGACACCTACGAGCAGTACTTC.

Judged by abundance, this clonotype is medium-sized. J is TRBJ2-1 and V is TRBV12-3 or TRBV12-4, with 10 nucleotides matching TRBD2. Trimming at V came to 8 bases and at J to 5 bases, leaving 3 bases not matched to a gene. The CDR3 loop spans 13 amino acids. CDR3 sequence (DNA): TGTGCCAGCGGACTAGCGGACAACAATGAGCAGTTCTTC. Amino acid sequence: CASGLADNNEQFF.

This sequence joins TRBV24-1 and TRBJ2-7; D possibly corresponds to TRBD2 (6 bases). CDR3 length: 15 residues. V was clipped by 4 bases and J by 0 bases, with 12 bases between them. Germline CDR1 and CDR2: KGHDR and SFDVKD. DNA of the CDR3: TGTGCCACCAGTGACCCGCGGGAAACCTCCTACGAGCAGTACTTC. This translates into CATSDPRETSYEQYF.

This clonotype was recorded a few times. The chain couples TRBV24-1 to TRBJ1-5; D uncertain. CDR3 length: 13 amino acids. V was shortened by 4 bases and J by 0 bases, with 3 bases between the two germline ends. Germline CDR1 and CDR2: KGHDR and SFDVKD. The CDR3 DNA reads TGTGCCACCAGTGAGCATAGCAATCAGCCCCAGCATTTT. Translation gives CATSEHSNQPQHF.

V usage is TRBV7-9 and J usage is TRBJ2-1; perhaps TRBD2 as D (7 bases). Trimming removed 5 bases at V and 4 bases at J, with 15 bases between. This CDR3 has 15 amino acids. Germline V lookup: CDR1 SEHNR, CDR2 FQNEAQ (reference sequence). The CDR3 DNA reads TGTGCCAGCAGCGTTAACGGGGGGCCTTACAATGAGCAGTTCTTC. Its translation is CASSVNGGPYNEQFF.

The table lists this clonotype with a few counts. V usage is TRBV7-9 and J usage is TRBJ2-7, with 10 bases aligning to TRBD1. CDR1 and CDR2 from the germline V gene are SEHNR and FQNEAQ (reference sequence). The CDR3 is 15 residues long. V shed 7 bases and J 4 bases; nucleotides not matched to a gene: 10. CDR3 protein: CASIESGTGEYEQYF. The CDR3, as DNA: TGTGCCAGCATCGAGTCCGGGACAGGGGAATACGAGCAGTACTTC.